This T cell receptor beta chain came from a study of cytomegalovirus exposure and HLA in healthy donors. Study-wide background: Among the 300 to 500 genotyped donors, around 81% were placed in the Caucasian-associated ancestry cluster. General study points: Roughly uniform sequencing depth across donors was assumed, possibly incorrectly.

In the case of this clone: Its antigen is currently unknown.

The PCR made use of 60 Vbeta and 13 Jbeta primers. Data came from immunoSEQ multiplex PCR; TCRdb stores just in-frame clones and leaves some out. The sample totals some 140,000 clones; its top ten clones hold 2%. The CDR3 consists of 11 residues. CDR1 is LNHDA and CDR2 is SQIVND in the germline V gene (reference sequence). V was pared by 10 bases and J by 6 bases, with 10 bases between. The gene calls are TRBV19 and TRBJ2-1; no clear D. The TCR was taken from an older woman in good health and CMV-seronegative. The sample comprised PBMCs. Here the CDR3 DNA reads TGTGCCACCTTCCTCCTCAATGAGCAGTTCTTC. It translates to CATFLLNEQFF.